These 6 T cell receptor beta chains came from one sample sequenced in a study of identifying expanded T cells in peripheral blood. Clones were sequenced by immunoSEQ multiplex PCR, and TCRdb holds only the in-frame ones, with some missing. The table records 100,000 to 150,000 clones, about 86% of them present only once. Sequences were obtained from blood. The source is a person aged 18-70 years in good health.

This clone was seen once. The rearrangement joins TRBV11-2 to TRBJ2-7; the D is unclear. V lost 7 bases to trimming and J lost 0 bases, with 13 bases between them. The CDR3 runs to 14 residues. CDR1 and CDR2 from the germline V gene are SGHAT and FQNNGV. The CDR3 DNA reads TGTGCCAGCACCCTCTCAGGCGGCTCCTACGAGCAGTACTTC. It specifies CASTLSGGSYEQYF. The entire variable domain, with the rest obtained from reference TRBV11-2 and TRBJ2-7, is as follows: EAGVAQSPRYKIIEKRQSVAFWCNPISGHATLYWYQQILGQGPKLLIQFQNNGVVDDSQLPKDRFSAERLKGVDSTLKIQPAKLEDSAVYLCASTLSGGSYEQYFGPGTRLTVT.

The rearrangement uses TRBV7-9 and TRBJ2-1; TRBD2 agrees at 10 bases. CDR3 length: 17 amino acids. Unmatched junction bases numbered 11, after V lost 0 bases and J lost 9 bases. Looked up from germline, CDR1 is SEHNR and CDR2 is FQNEAQ (reference sequence). This chain's CDR3 is CASSLAGGAGGPGEQFF. DNA for the CDR3: TGTGCCAGCAGCTTAGCGGGGGGAGCGGGAGGGCCGGGTGAGCAGTTCTTC.

The chain carries TRBV5-8 and TRBJ2-3; D gene unclear. V was pared by 4 bases and J by 2 bases, with 5 bases between. This CDR3 is built from 12 residues. Germline assignment: CDR1 SGHTS and CDR2 YDEGEE. CDR3 region: CASSPTTDTQYF. CDR3 sequence (DNA): TGTGCCAGCAGCCCGACCACAGATACGCAGTATTTT.

The rearrangement links TRBV7-9 to TRBJ1-1, with D perhaps TRBD1 (6 bases). Germline lookup yields CDR1 SEHNR and CDR2 FQNEAQ (reference sequence). The germline V and J ends were trimmed by 5 bases and 4 bases, with 20 bases remaining between them. The CDR3 sequence is 16 residues long. CDR3 sequence: CASSREDSALGTEAFF. The CDR3, as DNA: TGTGCCAGCAGCCGCGAGGACAGTGCATTAGGCACTGAAGCTTTCTTT.

The chain links TRBV5-1 to TRBJ2-1; no firm D call. This CDR3 has 11 amino acids. Germline assignment: CDR1 SGHRS and CDR2 YFSETQ. V was cut by 2 bases and J by 6 bases, with 3 bases left in between. For the CDR3, the DNA is TGCGCCAGCAGCTTACTCAATGAGCAGTTCTTC. This codes for CASSLLNEQFF.

Points on this clone: Other DNA sequences from this sample encode an identical CDR3 as well. The chain couples TRBV7-3 to TRBJ2-3; D is uncertain. Trimming left V 6 bases short and J 0 bases short, with 7 bases between. Germline lookup yields CDR1 SGHTA and CDR2 FQGTGA. There are 13 residues in the CDR3. The CDR3 protein is CASSPLSTDTQYF. CDR3 nucleotides: TGTGCCAGCAGTCCCCTAAGCACAGATACGCAGTATTTT.